The rows below give T cell receptor beta chains drawn from one sample of a study of T cells after yellow fever vaccination. TCRdb used MiXCR to reprocess the 5' RACE reads, holding one entry per CDR3 protein. In the table there are some 420,000 distinct CDR3 sequences, around a sixth of which are singletons. The starting material was PBMCs, obtained before the yellow fever booster vaccination. These receptor sequences come from a man in his late teens or twenties who received the YFV17D yellow fever vaccine. CDR3s include the opening cysteine and the closing phenylalanine or tryptophan. The D gene is left open where the match is weak. The size of a clone is reported for some rows only, either as once, few or many, or as a class for expanded clones.

CDR3 protein,CDR3 DNA,J gene,CDR3 length,V gene,D gene,clone size
CSARAPGYNQPQHF,TGCAGTGCTAGAGCTCCAGGGTACAATCAGCCCCAGCATTTT,TRBJ1-5,14,TRBV20-1,NA,few
CASSNVTGDCFTGELFF,TGTGCCAGCAGCAATGTAACAGGGGACTGTTTCACCGGGGAGCTGTTTTTT,TRBJ2-2,17,TRBV21-1,NA,few
CASSPAQQGKDYNSPLHF,TGCGCCAGCAGCCCCGCGCAACAGGGGAAGGATTATAATTCACCCCTCCACTTT,TRBJ1-6,18,TRBV4-1,TRBD1,NA
CASSTGWGAADTQYF,TGTGCCAGCAGCACGGGATGGGGGGCCGCAGATACGCAGTATTTT,TRBJ2-3,15,TRBV5-5,NA,few
CASRGTGGWSTEAFF,TGTGCCAGCAGGGGGACAGGGGGCTGGTCCACTGAAGCTTTCTTT,TRBJ1-1,15,TRBV12-3/TRBV12-4,TRBD1,NA
CASSFAPRDGYTF,TGTGCCAGCAGCTTCGCCCCCAGGGACGGCTACACCTTC,TRBJ1-2,13,TRBV7-9,NA,NA
CSARGLAGLQETQYF,TGCAGTGCTAGAGGGCTAGCGGGCTTACAAGAGACCCAGTACTTC,TRBJ2-5,15,TRBV20-1,TRBD2,NA
CAISESRQGIGNQPQHF,TGTGCCATCAGTGAGTCTCGACAGGGGATCGGCAATCAGCCCCAGCATTTT,TRBJ1-5,17,TRBV10-3,TRBD1,few
CASSFLAGGPGEQFF,TGTGCCAGCAGTTTTCTCGCGGGGGGGCCGGGTGAGCAGTTCTTC,TRBJ2-1,15,TRBV27,TRBD2,few
CASSLAQSEGEKLFF,TGCGCCAGCAGCTTGGCCCAATCTGAAGGTGAAAAACTGTTTTTT,TRBJ1-4,15,TRBV5-1,NA,few
CSARDRQATSFF,TGCAGTGCTAGAGATAGGCAAGCGACTTCTTTCTTT,TRBJ1-1,12,TRBV20-1,NA,NA
CASSAGLDNQPQHF,TGCGCCAGCAGCGCAGGACTGGACAATCAGCCCCAGCATTTT,TRBJ1-5,14,TRBV5-1,NA,few
CASSSTGEYNEQFF,TGTGCCAGCAGCTCAACAGGGGAGTACAATGAGCAGTTCTTC,TRBJ2-1,14,TRBV7-8,TRBD1,NA
CASSFLGQAKNIQYF,TGTGCCAGCAGTTTCCTCGGGCAGGCCAAGAACATTCAGTACTTC,TRBJ2-4,15,TRBV12-3/TRBV12-4,NA,few
CASSRYRGGRDTQYF,TGTGCCAGCAGCCGATATCGGGGGGGCCGGGATACGCAGTATTTT,TRBJ2-3,15,TRBV6-2/TRBV6-3,TRBD2,NA
CASSFRQGATGELFF,TGCGCCAGCAGCTTCAGACAGGGGGCAACGGGGGAGCTGTTTTTT,TRBJ2-2,15,TRBV5-1,TRBD1,few
CASSLALGPAEAFF,TGTGCCAGCAGCTTAGCGCTGGGGCCGGCTGAAGCTTTCTTT,TRBJ1-1,14,TRBV7-9,NA,NA
CASSPYLAKNIQYF,TGTGCCAGCAGTCCCTATCTAGCCAAAAACATTCAGTACTTC,TRBJ2-4,14,TRBV6-2/TRBV6-3,NA,few
CASSTNRGNTDTQYF,TGTGCCAGCAGTACAAACAGGGGAAACACAGATACGCAGTATTTT,TRBJ2-3,15,TRBV6-2/TRBV6-3,TRBD1,NA
CSAANSVSSYEQYF,TGCAGTGCTGCAAACAGTGTTAGCTCCTACGAGCAGTACTTC,TRBJ2-7,14,TRBV20-1,NA,NA
CASTPRGDYGYTF,TGTGCCAGCACACCTCGGGGAGACTATGGCTACACCTTC,TRBJ1-2,13,TRBV7-9,NA,few
CATSPWTGFSGGELFF,TGTGCCACCAGTCCTTGGACAGGGTTTAGTGGCGGGGAGCTGTTTTTT,TRBJ2-2,16,TRBV15,TRBD1,NA